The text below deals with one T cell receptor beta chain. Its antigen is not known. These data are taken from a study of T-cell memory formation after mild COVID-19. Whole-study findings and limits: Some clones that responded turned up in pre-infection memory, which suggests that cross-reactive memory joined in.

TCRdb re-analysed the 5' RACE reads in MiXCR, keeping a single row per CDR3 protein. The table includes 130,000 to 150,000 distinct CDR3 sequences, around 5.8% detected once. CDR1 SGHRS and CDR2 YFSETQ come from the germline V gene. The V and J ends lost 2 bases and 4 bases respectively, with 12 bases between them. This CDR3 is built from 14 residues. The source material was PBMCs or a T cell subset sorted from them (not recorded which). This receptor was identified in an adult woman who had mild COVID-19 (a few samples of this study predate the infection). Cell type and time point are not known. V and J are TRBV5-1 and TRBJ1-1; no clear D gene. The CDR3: CASSFGGVSTEAFF. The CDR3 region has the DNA TGCGCCAGCAGCTTCGGTGGGGTGAGCACTGAAGCTTTCTTT.